The 31 T cell receptor beta chains presented below share a single source sample, sequenced in a study of monozygotic twins with cystic fibrosis. TCRdb's table, derived via immunoSEQ multiplex PCR, lists solely in-frame clones and lacks some. The profile covers 11,000 to 15,000 clones, with roughly 98% appearing a single time and 0.41% taken by the ten largest. The specimen sequenced was blood. The receptors shown here come from a girl aged 2-10 years with cystic fibrosis.

The chain recombines TRBV6-1 with TRBJ1-1; D is unclear. Looked up from germline, CDR1 is MNHNS and CDR2 is SASEGT. This CDR3 comprises 13 residues. V was shortened by 2 bases and J by 0 bases, with 4 bases between the two germline ends. The CDR3 coding sequence is TGTGCCAGCAGTGAACAGTTGAACACTGAAGCTTTCTTT. Translating gives CASSEQLNTEAFF.

This clone has just one count. This chain uses TRBV5-1 with TRBJ2-7; D is tentatively TRBD1 or TRBD2 (5 bases each). Trimming cost V 0 bases and J 0 bases, with 13 bases left between them. Germline lookup yields CDR1 SGHRS and CDR2 YFSETQ. The CDR3 runs 16 residues. CDR3 DNA sequence: TGCGCCAGCAGCTTGGGGGACGGATTCCTCTCCTACGAGCAGTACTTC. As protein: CASSLGDGFLSYEQYF.

This chain uses TRBV18 with TRBJ2-2; tentatively, D is TRBD1 (5 bases). The CDR3 runs to 16 residues. The V gene lost 3 bases and the J gene lost 5 bases, with 16 bases spanning the gap. CDR1 KGHSH and CDR2 LQKENI come from the germline V gene. CDR3 DNA sequence: TGTGCCAGCTCACCTGGTGGTCAGGGCCGGACCGGGGAGCTGTTTTTT. Encoded protein: CASSPGGQGRTGELFF.

This sequence joins TRBV28 and TRBJ2-7; D is unresolved. The CDR3 consists of 15 residues. The V and J ends lost 3 bases and 1 base respectively, with 13 bases between them. Germline V gives CDR1 MDHEN, CDR2 SYDVKM. CDR3 in DNA: TGTGCCAGCAGTTTGCTCGCAGTCGTTTCCTACGAGCAGTACTTC. Translated, it gives CASSLLAVVSYEQYF.

The chain employs TRBV4-1 and TRBJ2-1; 13 bases agree with TRBD2. This CDR3 is built from 17 residues. J lost 1 base, V lost 5 bases, and 5 bases had no gene match. Germline CDR1 reads MGHRA; CDR2 reads YSYEKL. As DNA, the CDR3 is TGCGCCAGCAGCAGCGGACTAGCGGGGGTTTCCTACAATGAGCAGTTCTTC. Protein product: CASSSGLAGVSYNEQFF.

V and J are TRBV18 and TRBJ2-2; maybe TRBD1 (5 bases). Germline V gene lookup returns CDR1 KGHSH and CDR2 LQKENI. Trimming left V 6 bases short and J 7 bases short, with 18 bases between. This CDR3 is 15 amino acids long. In DNA form, the CDR3 reads TGTGCCAGCTCGCCTTCGACAGTGAACCTCGGGGAGCTGTTTTTT. This gives the protein CASSPSTVNLGELFF. Filled out from reference TRBV18 and TRBJ2-2, the complete variable domain reads NAGVMQNPRHLVRRRGQEARLRCSPMKGHSHVYWYRQLPEEGLKFMVYLQKENIIDESGMPKERFSAEFPKEGPSILRIQQVVRGDSAAYFCASSPSTVNLGELFFGEGSRLTVL.

The V gene is TRBV23-1, the J gene TRBJ1-1, with 11 bases identical to TRBD1. TRBV23-1 is classed as an ORF, of uncertain function. V gave up 3 bases and J gave up 0 bases; unmatched junction bases: 9. The CDR3 covers 18 residues. The CDR3 region has the DNA TGCGCCAGCAGTCACCCGGCGGACAGGGGGCGAGTGAACACTGAAGCTTTCTTT. As protein: CASSHPADRGRVNTEAFF.

This chain joins TRBV7-2 and TRBJ2-5; 8 bases agree with TRBD1. Germline-derived CDR1 and CDR2 are SGHTA and FQGNSA. Unmatched junction bases numbered 6, after V lost 5 bases and J lost 4 bases. The CDR3 has 14 amino acids. CDR3 sequence (DNA): TGTGCCAGCAGCCAGACAGGGGCCGTAGAGACCCAGTACTTC. Protein: CASSQTGAVETQYF. Looking up the rest from reference TRBV7-2 and TRBJ2-5 gives the full variable domain: GAGVSQSPSNKVTEKGKDVELRCDPISGHTALYWYRQSLGQGLEFLIYFQGNSAPDKSGLPSDRFSAERTGGSVSTLTIQRTQQEDSAVYLCASSQTGAVETQYFGPGTRLLVL.

This rearrangement joins TRBV30 to TRBJ1-1; D call uncertain. This CDR3 spans 13 amino acids. Germline V gene lookup returns CDR1 GTSNPN and CDR2 SVGIG (reference sequence). Between the trimmed V and J ends, which lost 4 bases and 3 bases, there was a span of 12 bases. The CDR3 DNA reads TGTGCCTGGATCGGAGTGAAACACACTGAAGCTTTCTTT. This translates into CAWIGVKHTEAFF.

This sequence joins TRBV18 and TRBJ1-5; D is undetermined. CDR1 KGHSH and CDR2 LQKENI come from the germline V gene. This CDR3 spans 12 amino acids. V lost 3 bases and J lost 5, with 5 bases in between. CDR3: CASSPSDQPQHF. DNA of the CDR3: TGTGCCAGCTCACCCTCGGATCAGCCCCAGCATTTT.

The chain employs TRBV10-3 and TRBJ1-2; 8 nucleotides agree with TRBD1. Germline V gene sequence: CDR1 ENHRY, CDR2 SYGVKD. V lost 6 bases and J lost 0; bases outside the gene matches: 3. The CDR3 length is 14 residues. The CDR3 nucleotides are TGTGCCATCAGCGGACAGGGAGCTAACTATGGCTACACCTTC. As protein: CAISGQGANYGYTF.

The chain links TRBV2 to TRBJ2-3; tentative D call: TRBD2 (5 bases). The V end lost 8 bases, the J end lost 5 bases, and 11 bases lay between the germline ends. From germline, CDR1 is SNHLY and CDR2 FYNNEI. This CDR3 region has 12 residues. The CDR3 sequence is CASAALGDTQYF. The CDR3 region has the DNA TGTGCCAGCGCAGCACTAGGAGATACGCAGTATTTT. Full variable domain (outside the CDR3, taken from reference TRBV2 and TRBJ2-3): EPEVTQTPSHQVTQMGQEVILRCVPISNHLYFYWYRQILGQKVEFLVSFYNNEISEKSEIFDDQFSVERPDGSNFTLKIRSTKLEDSAMYFCASAALGDTQYFGPGTRLTVL.

The chain recombines TRBV27 with TRBJ2-5, with 13 bases matching TRBD2. Germline assignment: CDR1 MNHEY and CDR2 SMNVEV (reference sequence). V gave up 5 bases and J gave up 5 bases; unmatched junction bases: 8. This CDR3 spans 16 amino acids. CDR3 protein: CASSILAGGPGETQYF. The CDR3 DNA follows: TGTGCCAGCAGTATACTAGCGGGAGGGCCTGGGGAGACCCAGTACTTC.

The chain uses TRBV2 and TRBJ1-5; D is unresolved. The germline V gene has CDR1 SNHLY and CDR2 FYNNEI. The CDR3 sequence is 14 residues long. Trimming left V 6 bases short and J 5 bases short, with 14 bases between. The CDR3 DNA reads as TGTGCCAGCAGCCGGTCCAGTCGAGATCAGCCCCAGCATTTT. Translation gives CASSRSSRDQPQHF. The variable domain in full, completed from reference TRBV2 and TRBJ1-5, reads EPEVTQTPSHQVTQMGQEVILRCVPISNHLYFYWYRQILGQKVEFLVSFYNNEISEKSEIFDDQFSVERPDGSNFTLKIRSTKLEDSAMYFCASSRSSRDQPQHFGDGTRLSIL.

The chain uses TRBV27 and TRBJ1-1, with 10 bases fitting TRBD1. After removal of 5 bases from V and 3 bases from J, the junction contained 3 bases not matched to a gene. The CDR3 runs 14 residues. The germline CDR1 and CDR2 sequences are MNHEY and SMNVEV (reference sequence). The CDR3 nucleotides are TGTGCCAGCAGTATAGACAGGGGGCACACTGAAGCTTTCTTT. Translation gives CASSIDRGHTEAFF.

The V call is TRBV27, the J call TRBJ2-1; 10 nucleotides align to TRBD2. The CDR3 length is 17 residues. Per germline, CDR1 MNHEY and CDR2 SMNVEV (reference sequence). With V trimmed by 0 bases and J by 6 bases, 8 bases remained unmatched. The CDR3 here is CASSLSPGLAFLNEQFF. CDR3 bases: TGTGCCAGCAGTTTATCACCGGGACTAGCGTTCCTCAATGAGCAGTTCTTC.

The chain joins TRBV11-3 to TRBJ2-3; possibly TRBD1 or TRBD2 for D (5 bases each). The ends were cut back, 1 base at V and 7 bases at J, with 9 bases in the middle. The CDR3 is 13 residues long. In germline, CDR1 is SGHNT, CDR2 YENEEA. CDR3 sequence (DNA): TGTGCCAGCAGCTTAGGGGACGAAAATACGCAGTATTTT. As protein: CASSLGDENTQYF.

The V call is TRBV5-6, the J call TRBJ2-7; D ambiguous. The CDR3 loop spans 11 amino acids. V shed 2 bases and J shed 3 bases, with 3 bases lying between them. CDR1 is SGHDT and CDR2 is YYEEEE in the germline V gene. In DNA, the CDR3 is TGTGCCAGCAGCTTCAACTACGAGCAGTACTTC. It specifies CASSFNYEQYF.

The J gene is TRBJ1-5, the V gene TRBV7-8, with a possible D match to TRBD1 (6 bases). Germline loops: CDR1 SGHVS, CDR2 FQNEAQ. This CDR3 is built from 16 residues. V was clipped by 5 bases and J by 0 bases, with 14 bases between them. DNA for the CDR3: TGTGCCAGCAGCAACAACAGGGCTGGTAGCAATCAGCCCCAGCATTTT. Translation: CASSNNRAGSNQPQHF.

The DNA of the CDR3 is TGTGCCAGTAGTAATGGGCAGGGGAGCCAGCCCCAGCATTTT. Its protein is CASSNGQGSQPQHF. The chain combines TRBV19 with TRBJ1-5, with D maybe TRBD1 (6 bases). Germline CDR1 and CDR2: LNHDA and SQIVND (reference sequence). V lost 4 bases, J lost 7 bases, and 14 bases lay in between. This CDR3 contains 14 residues.

The genes are TRBV4-2 and TRBJ1-1, with D perhaps TRBD1 (6 bases). CDR1 and CDR2 from the germline V gene are LGHNA and YNFKEQ. The V end was cut by 0 bases, the J end by 0 bases, with 11 bases between. The CDR3 is made up of 16 amino acids. CDR3 DNA sequence: TGTGCCAGCAGCCAAGACGGGGGCCTGATGAACACTGAAGCTTTCTTT. This encodes CASSQDGGLMNTEAFF.

The gene calls are TRBV27 and TRBJ1-1; TRBD1 might be the D (5 bases). The CDR3 sequence is 13 residues long. Germline V gene lookup returns CDR1 MNHEY and CDR2 SMNVEV (reference sequence). V was trimmed by 10 bases and J by 5 bases, leaving 17 bases between them. CDR3 nucleotides: TGTGCCACCCAACCTTGGGGGGGAACTGAAGCTTTCTTT. Translated, it gives CATQPWGGTEAFF.

The chain employs TRBV27 and TRBJ2-7; 7 bases match TRBD2. CDR1 is MNHEY and CDR2 is SMNVEV in the germline V gene (reference sequence). The CDR3 runs to 17 residues. Unmatched junction bases numbered 14, after V lost 4 bases and J lost 2 bases. CDR3 DNA: TGTGCCAGCAGTTATAAGCCTAGCGGAACCGATCCCTACGAGCAGTACTTC. It specifies CASSYKPSGTDPYEQYF.

The rearrangement links TRBV11-2 to TRBJ2-7; the match to TRBD2 covers 7 bases. From germline, CDR1 is SGHAT and CDR2 FQNNGV. V trimming: 0 bases; J trimming: 3 bases; junction bases outside the gene matches: 8. The CDR3 totals 16 residues. The CDR3 DNA sequence: TGTGCCAGCAGCTTAGATCGACGGGGGGTGAACTACGAGCAGTACTTC. Encoded protein: CASSLDRRGVNYEQYF.

The V and J genes are TRBV30 and TRBJ1-5, with 8 bases that match TRBD1. This CDR3 spans 13 amino acids. The germline V gene encodes CDR1 GTSNPN and CDR2 SVGIG (reference sequence). With 0 bases clipped from V and 5 bases from J, the junction kept 0 bases outside the gene matches. The CDR3 region is CAWSVGQDQPQHF. The CDR3 region has the DNA TGTGCCTGGAGTGTGGGACAGGATCAGCCCCAGCATTTT.

This clone has only one observation. The chain employs TRBV4-2 and TRBJ2-7; D tentatively reads TRBD1 or TRBD2 (5 bases each). Germline CDR1 is LGHNA and CDR2 is YNFKEQ. V gave up 1 base and J gave up 3 bases, with 13 bases separating them. CDR3 length: 15 amino acids. CDR3 nucleotide sequence: TGTGCCAGCAGCCAAGTGGGGCAGGGAGACTACGAGCAGTACTTC. Its protein product is CASSQVGQGDYEQYF.

In this sample, this clone turned up once. V usage is TRBV27 and J usage is TRBJ2-1; tentative D call: TRBD2 (6 bases). With 8 bases removed from V and 0 bases from J, the gap between germline ends came to 26 bases. The CDR3 loop spans 19 amino acids. Per the germline V gene, CDR1 is MNHEY and CDR2 is SMNVEV (reference sequence). In DNA, the CDR3 is TGTGCCAGCCGCAACCACGCAGCGGGTGGGCTAAGCTCCTACAATGAGCAGTTCTTC. This codes for CASRNHAAGGLSSYNEQFF.

This rearrangement joins TRBV30 to TRBJ1-2; D not resolved. The CDR3 has 14 residues. Germline-derived CDR1 and CDR2 are GTSNPN and SVGIG (reference sequence). V was clipped by 2 bases and J by 8 bases, with 18 bases between them. The CDR3 is CAWSFENSREGYTF. In nucleotides, the CDR3 is TGTGCCTGGAGTTTTGAGAACAGCCGAGAAGGCTACACCTTC.

The V gene is TRBV25-1, the J gene TRBJ1-4; D perhaps matches TRBD1 (5 bases). The CDR3 sequence is 17 residues long. V lost 3 bases and J 2 bases, leaving 16 bases between the germline ends. The germline gives CDR1 MGHDK, CDR2 SYGVNS. The CDR3: CASSDFGTDFTNEKLFF. In DNA form, the CDR3 reads TGTGCCAGCAGTGACTTTGGGACGGATTTCACTAATGAAAAACTGTTTTTT.

This clone has more than one count but fewer than ten. The chain combines TRBV5-1 with TRBJ2-7; D possibly uses TRBD1 or TRBD2 (5 bases each). Germline values: CDR1 SGHRS, CDR2 YFSETQ. V dropped 3 bases and J dropped 3 bases, with 25 bases sitting between them. This CDR3 contains 18 residues. The CDR3 nucleotides read TGCGCCAGCAGCTCGCTTCCTCCGGGGACCCAAAAGATCTACGAGCAGTACTTC. This gives the protein CASSSLPPGTQKIYEQYF.

The rearrangement links TRBV7-8 to TRBJ2-1; possible D gene TRBD2, 5 bases. The V gene's germline CDR1 is SGHVS and CDR2 FQNEAQ. CDR3 size: 15 residues. Trimming took 6 bases from V and 4 from J, leaving 16 bases between them. CDR3 DNA sequence: TGTGCCAGCAGACTTTCAAGCGGACGATACAATGAGCAGTTCTTC. It codes for CASRLSSGRYNEQFF.